This entry is about one TCR beta chain. No antigen is known for it. Qualities for individual bases were not recorded, and no much larger clone is one base off. Preparation of the library involved RT-PCR. Data came from an Illumina HiSeq 2500. TCRdb's own reprocessing of the public reads used fastp at Q25 and MiXCR and kept productive beta chains. Each entry is one CDR3 protein sequence, shown with its most common DNA and genes. For this sample the table gives almost 250,000 distinct CDR3 sequences, of which 10% to 15% were detected only once. Jointly, the top ten make up roughly 7.7% of the sample. This sample stems from a study of response to subunit inactivated influenza vaccine (dated by TCRdb to 2017 to 2018). For context, the study as a whole: Deep quantitative profiling of the T cell receptor repertoire was used in the study to follow responses to a trivalent subunit inactivated influenza vaccine. The paper's findings and limits, for the study overall: It was suggested by the authors that each seasonal influenza vaccination may recruit only a limited number of new T cells.

CDR1 MDHEN and CDR2 SYDVKM are derived from the germline V gene. V ends up 9 bases short and J 1 base short, with an unmatched junction base count of 16. The cysteine opens and the phenylalanine closes a CDR3 of 17 amino acids. The read is trimmed to its CDR3 DNA, 51 bases read in frame from base 1. The sequence is built from TRBV28 and TRBJ2-7; 9 bases in between match TRBD1. The sequencing used non-naive T cells sorted from PBMCs, collected around two weeks before vaccination. The label giving this sample's cell subset or site can be read as: memory T cell fraction. This receptor was obtained from a man in his forties or fifties who received an inactivated influenza vaccine. Donor details come from another sample of the same person, matched by shared clones. The CDR3 is CASTRSVWDRVSYEQYF. The DNA reads as follows: TGTGCCAGTACCCGAAGTGTTTGGGACAGGGTATCCTACGAGCAGTACTTC.